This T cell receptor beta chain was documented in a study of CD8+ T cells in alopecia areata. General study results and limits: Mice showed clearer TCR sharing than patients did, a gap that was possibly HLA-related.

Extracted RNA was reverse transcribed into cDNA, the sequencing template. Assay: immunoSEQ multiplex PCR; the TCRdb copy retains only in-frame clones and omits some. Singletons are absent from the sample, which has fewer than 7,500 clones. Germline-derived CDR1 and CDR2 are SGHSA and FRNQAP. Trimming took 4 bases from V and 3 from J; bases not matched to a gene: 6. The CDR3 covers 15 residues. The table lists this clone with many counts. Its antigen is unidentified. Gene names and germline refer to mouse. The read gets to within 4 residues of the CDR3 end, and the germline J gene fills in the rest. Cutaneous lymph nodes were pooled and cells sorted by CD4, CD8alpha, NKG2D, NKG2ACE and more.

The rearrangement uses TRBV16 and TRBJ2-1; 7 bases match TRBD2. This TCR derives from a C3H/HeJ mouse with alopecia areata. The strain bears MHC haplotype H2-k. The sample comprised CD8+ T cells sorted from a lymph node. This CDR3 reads CASSYSGGLYAEQFF. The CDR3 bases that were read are TGTGCAAGCAGCTACTCTGGGGGTCTCTATGCT. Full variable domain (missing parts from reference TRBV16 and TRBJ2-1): NAGVIQTPRHKVTGKGQEATLWCEPISGHSAVFWYRQTIVQGLEFLTYFRNQAPIDDSGMPKERFSAQMPNQSHSTLKIQSTQPQDSAVYLCASSYSGGLYAEQFFGPGTRLTVL.